A selection of T cell receptor beta chains follows, all from one sample in a study of blood T cell repertoires in COVID-19. The repertoire was sequenced with immunoSEQ multiplex PCR; TCRdb's copy has only in-frame clones and lacks some. The sample yields 450,000 to 500,000 clones, roughly 90% seen once. The sequencing sample was made of PBMCs or T cells enriched from blood (not recorded which). The source of these receptors is a young woman who had recovered from COVID-19. Both conserved end residues are part of each CDR3. Fields, in order: D gene, V gene, clone size, J gene, CDR3 DNA, CDR3 protein. A D gene is named only where the DNA matches it firmly. Rows give clone size only sometimes, using once, few, many, or a class for an expanded clone.

-	TRBV3-1/TRBV3-2	-	TRBJ2-7	TGTGCCAGCAGCCAAGATAACCAGGACTACGCGGCCTACGAGCAGTACTTC	CASSQDNQDYAAYEQYF
-	TRBV6-5	-	TRBJ1-5	TGTGCCAGCAGCCCCACGGGGGGCAATCAGCCCCAGCATTTT	CASSPTGGNQPQHF
TRBD2	TRBV6-1	-	TRBJ2-5	TGTGCCAGCAGTGAAGGGTGGACTAGCGGGGGGGGAGAGACCCAGTACTTC	CASSEGWTSGGGETQYF
-	TRBV7-9	-	TRBJ1-2	TGTGCCAGCAGGGACTTCGGAGCTAACTATGGCTACACCTTC	CASRDFGANYGYTF
-	TRBV7-9	once	TRBJ2-2	TGTGCCAGCAGCTTATCAGGGACTCCCGGGGAGCTGTTTTTT	CASSLSGTPGELFF
-	TRBV19	-	TRBJ2-5	TGTGCCAGTAGTACTTGGGGGGGGGCCGTAAACCCCCCCGAGACCCAGTACTTC	CASSTWGGAVNPPETQYF
-	TRBV2	-	TRBJ1-2	TGTGCCAGCAGTGTCTCTAGCTATGGCTACACCTTC	CASSVSSYGYTF
-	TRBV19	-	TRBJ1-4	TGTGCCAGTAGTGCCTTTGCTGGCGAAAAACTGTTTTTT	CASSAFAGEKLFF
TRBD1	TRBV15	-	TRBJ2-7	TGTGCCACCAGCGGTGGGGACAGTTCCTACGAGCAGTACTTC	CATSGGDSSYEQYF
-	TRBV7-8	-	TRBJ2-5	TGTGCCAGCAGCTTAGCGGGGGGGCAGGAGACCCAGTACTTC	CASSLAGGQETQYF
TRBD1	TRBV4-1	-	TRBJ2-5	TGCGCCAGCAGCCAACCCCGGACAGGGAGGCAGACCCAGTACTTC	CASSQPRTGRQTQYF
-	TRBV5-4	-	TRBJ1-1	TGTGCCAGCAGCCCCCGACAGAACACTGAAGCTTTCTTT	CASSPRQNTEAFF
-	TRBV11-2	-	TRBJ1-6	TGTGCCAGCAGCTCATCTGTAGGGGATGTAGGATCACCCCTCCACTTT	CASSSSVGDVGSPLHF
-	TRBV3-1/TRBV3-2	once	TRBJ2-3	TGTGCCAGCAGCCAGGCGGGGAGGACAGATACGCAGTATTTT	CASSQAGRTDTQYF
-	TRBV29-1	-	TRBJ1-2	TGCAGCGTTGAACGGGGGGCTATTAATGGCTACACCTTC	CSVERGAINGYTF
TRBD1	TRBV27	-	TRBJ1-2	TGTGCCAGCAGTTTTCGGACAGGGGGCAATTACTATGGCTACACCTTC	CASSFRTGGNYYGYTF
-	TRBV7-8	-	TRBJ1-6	TGTGCCAGCAGCTACGAGGCCATCCCCTCCTATAATTCACCCCTCCACTTT	CASSYEAIPSYNSPLHF
-	TRBV28	-	TRBJ1-2	TGTGCCAGCAGCCTACCCGGACAAGGCGGTAACTATGGCTACACCTTC	CASSLPGQGGNYGYTF
TRBD2	TRBV7-6	-	TRBJ2-1	TGTGCCAGCAGCTTAAGGGAGGGTGAGCAGTTCTTC	CASSLREGEQFF
-	TRBV15	few	TRBJ1-1	TGTGCCACCAGCAGAGACAGGAACACTGAAGCTTTCTTT	CATSRDRNTEAFF
TRBD1	TRBV2	-	TRBJ1-6	TGTGCCAGCAGGGGAGTCGGGACAGGGGATTATTCACCCCTCCACTTT	CASRGVGTGDYSPLHF
TRBD1	TRBV7-2	-	TRBJ1-2	TGTGCCAGCAGCTTAGACGCCGGGGACAGCTATGGCTACACCTTC	CASSLDAGDSYGYTF
TRBD1	TRBV24-1	-	TRBJ1-2	TGTGCCACCAGTGACCCGACCGGGACAGGGGCAGACTATGGCTACACCTTC	CATSDPTGTGADYGYTF
-	TRBV5-4	-	TRBJ2-1	TGTGCCAGCAGTAAAGGGGGGGGGACGAATGAGCAGTTCTTC	CASSKGGGTNEQFF
TRBD2	TRBV24-1	-	TRBJ2-1	TGTGCCACCAGTGATCCTCTAGCGGGGGGGCTAAGCTCCTACAATGAGCAGTTCTTC	CATSDPLAGGLSSYNEQFF
TRBD1	TRBV4-1	-	TRBJ1-4	TGCGCCAGCAGCCAAGTGGGGCGGGGACAGGGCCTTCCCATGGAAAAACTGTTTTTT	CASSQVGRGQGLPMEKLFF
-	TRBV6-4	-	TRBJ1-1	TGTGCCAGCAGTGAAGGAGGGATGAACACTGAAGCTTTCTTT	CASSEGGMNTEAFF
-	TRBV5-1	-	TRBJ2-3	TGCGCCAGCAGCTTGGACAGACTAAATACGCAGTATTTT	CASSLDRLNTQYF
TRBD1	TRBV5-1	-	TRBJ1-3	TGCGCCAGCAGCTTAGGGGGCATTGGTGGAAACACCATATATTTT	CASSLGGIGGNTIYF
-	TRBV10-1	many	TRBJ2-7	TGCGCCAGCAGTACCGACACCCCCTACGAGCAGTACTTC	CASSTDTPYEQYF
-	TRBV30	-	TRBJ1-2	TGTGCCTGGAGTGTCCCCGAGGGACAAGGCTACACCTTC	CAWSVPEGQGYTF
TRBD1	TRBV10-3	-	TRBJ1-6	TGTGCCATCAGTGATGGACAGGGTGCACCCCTCCACTTT	CAISDGQGAPLHF
TRBD1	TRBV7-9	-	TRBJ1-1	TGTGCCAGCAGGGCGGGACAGGGAATGAACACTGAAGCTTTCTTT	CASRAGQGMNTEAFF
-	TRBV5-5	-	TRBJ2-7	TGTGCCAGCGCCTTTGGGGGGTCTGGCTACGAGCAGTACTTC	CASAFGGSGYEQYF
-	TRBV3-1/TRBV3-2	-	TRBJ1-4	TGTGCCAGCAGCCAAGATTCGACAAATAATGAAAAACTGTTTTTT	CASSQDSTNNEKLFF
-	TRBV30	-	TRBJ2-3	TGTGCCTGGAGATATCGGGAACGCACAGATACGCAGTATTTT	CAWRYRERTDTQYF
TRBD1	TRBV27	-	TRBJ1-1	TGTGCCAGCAGTTTATCGTGGGGACAGAACGCTTTCTTT	CASSLSWGQNAFF
-	TRBV2	-	TRBJ1-6	TGTGCCAGCAGTGAAGTCGAGTTTTCACCCCTCCACTTT	CASSEVEFSPLHF
TRBD2	TRBV5-1	-	TRBJ2-7	TGCGCCAGCACCGTAACGGGGGGACTGAGCGAGCAGTACTTC	CASTVTGGLSEQYF
TRBD1	TRBV7-9	-	TRBJ1-2	TGTGCCAGCAGCTTAGTATTAGGGGGCAGTGGCTACACCTTC	CASSLVLGGSGYTF
TRBD1	TRBV5-4	-	TRBJ1-1	TGTGCCAGCAGCTTGGGGTCAGGGGGCGAAGGCACTGAAGCTTTCTTT	CASSLGSGGEGTEAFF
-	TRBV5-1	-	TRBJ2-1	TGCGCCAGCAGCCTGGACATGCCTTCCTACAATGAGCAGTTCTTC	CASSLDMPSYNEQFF
-	TRBV12-3/TRBV12-4	-	TRBJ1-2	TGTGCCAGCAGTTTTTCTGGAGTCTATGGCTACACCTTC	CASSFSGVYGYTF
TRBD2	TRBV2	-	TRBJ2-3	TGTGCCAGCAGTGAAGCGTTTGCGGGAGGCACAGATACGCAGTATTTT	CASSEAFAGGTDTQYF
-	TRBV5-1	-	TRBJ2-7	TGCGCCAGCAGCTTGGAGGGGGGGCCGAATGAGCAGTACTTC	CASSLEGGPNEQYF
TRBD1	TRBV11-3	-	TRBJ1-2	TGTGCCAGCAGCCTCGACAGGGAGGAAGGCTACACCTTC	CASSLDREEGYTF
-	TRBV19	-	TRBJ1-1	TGTGCCAGCAGGGCCCAGGGGATTTCCACTGAAGCTTTCTTT	CASRAQGISTEAFF
TRBD2	TRBV28	once	TRBJ2-6	TGTGCCAGCAGTTTACGGGGGGAGGGTTCTGGGGCCAACGTCCTGACTTTC	CASSLRGEGSGANVLTF
-	TRBV12-5	-	TRBJ2-1	TGTGCTAGTGACAGGTTTAACAATGAGCAGTTCTTC	CASDRFNNEQFF
TRBD1	TRBV2	-	TRBJ1-5	TGTGCCAGCCAGGGGGATTTGAGCAATCAGCCCCAGCATTTT	CASQGDLSNQPQHF
-	TRBV19	once	TRBJ2-3	TGTGCCAGTAAATACAGCAGCACAGATACGCAGTATTTT	CASKYSSTDTQYF
-	TRBV2	-	TRBJ2-1	TGTGCCAGCTCTCTGAGCACCTACAATGAGCAGTTCTTC	CASSLSTYNEQFF
TRBD1	TRBV28	-	TRBJ1-6	TGTGCCAGCAGCCCAGGGGACAGGGGGAATTCACCCCTCCACTTT	CASSPGDRGNSPLHF